One sample yielded the 24 T cell receptor beta chains listed below, sequenced in a study of tumor and adjacent non-tumor tissue in lung cancer. No cell sorting was done before RNA was extracted from the tissue. Distant lung tissue was collected more than 3 cm away from the tumor edge. Three rounds of nested PCR, following a modified ARM-PCR protocol, produced the TCRbeta library. TCRdb reanalysed the multiplex PCR reads using MiXCR and keeps one entry per CDR3 protein. Of 98,000 or so distinct CDR3 sequences in the sample, around three quarters were seen once. Sequencing was done on a sample of distant non-tumor lung tissue. Receptors were obtained from a man aged 60 to 75 with small cell lung cancer.

A remark on this clonotype: This clone may be a read error of a much larger clone one base away. The chain employs TRBV7-9 and TRBJ2-3; no firm D call. The CDR3 contains 13 residues. The V gene lost 6 bases and the J gene lost 5 bases, with 12 bases spanning the gap. Germline V gene data show CDR1 as SEHNR and CDR2 as FQNEAQ (reference sequence). The CDR3 DNA follows: TGTGCCAGCAGTTTACAGCGTGAAGATACGCAGTATTTT. Residues: CASSLQREDTQYF.

The chain employs TRBV11-2 and TRBJ2-1, with D uncertain. Germline V gene sequence: CDR1 SGHAT, CDR2 FQNNGV. The CDR3 consists of 13 residues. V shed 3 bases and J shed 12 bases, with 15 bases lying between them. The CDR3 is CASSFLGSPGQFF. The CDR3 DNA reads as TGTGCCAGCAGCTTTCTTGGTAGCCCTGGGCAGTTCTTC.

This clonotype was recorded once. No conserved phenylalanine or tryptophan is present at the end of the CDR3, so a read error is the likely explanation. The chain is built from TRBV11-2 and TRBJ1-6; no reliable D call. CDR3 length: 15 residues. CDR1 and CDR2 (germline): SGHAT, FQNNGV. The CDR3 sequence is CTSSLEGPDYSPLHS. The CDR3 region has the DNA TGTACCAGCAGCTTAGAAGGGCCCGATTATTCACCCCTCCACTCT.

In the case of this clonotype: Given the absence of the conserved phenylalanine or tryptophan at the CDR3 end, a read error is likely. The chain has TRBV4-1 and TRBJ2-2, with 12 bases aligning to TRBD2. CDR1 and CDR2 (germline): MGHRA, YSYEKL. The CDR3 totals 17 residues. The CDR3 spells CASISRTSGTNTGELFS. DNA for the CDR3: TGCGCCAGCATCTCCCGGACTAGCGGGACGAACACCGGAGAGCTGTTTTCT.

As concerns this clonotype: Its ends do not fully match the called genes, so a read error is possible. DNA of the CDR3: TGTGCCAGCAGTTTAGGGAGCTATGGCTACGCCTTC. Encoded protein: CASSLGSYGYAF. The chain has TRBV12-3 or TRBV12-4 and TRBJ1-2; D is ambiguous. The CDR3 is made up of 12 amino acids.

A word on this clonotype: A much larger clone is a single base away; this may be a read error. J is TRBJ2-3 and V is TRBV30; D is unclear. From germline, CDR1 is GTSNPN and CDR2 SVGIG (reference sequence). The CDR3 length is 13 residues. The DNA of the CDR3 is TGTGCCTCCTCCCTATTTGACACAAATACGCAGTATTTT. Protein product: CASSLFDTNTQYF.

This clonotype was seen once. Sequence at one end of the junction differs from germline and may be a read error. The chain couples TRBV12-3 or TRBV12-4 to TRBJ2-1, with 11 nucleotides matching TRBD2. The CDR3 is 15 residues long. CDR3 coding DNA: TGTGGCAGCAGCCGCACTAGCGGGAGTCACAATCAGCAGTTCTTC. This translates into CGSSRTSGSHNQQFF.

The rearrangement uses TRBV5-1 and TRBJ1-2; 11 bases agree with TRBD1. Germline CDR1 is SGHRS and CDR2 is YFSETQ. This CDR3 region has 16 residues. The ends lost 4 bases at V and 1 base at J; junction bases unmatched: 6. CDR3 coding DNA: TGCGCCAGCAGCACCGGACAGGGGGCGGATAACTATGGCTACACCTTC. Protein product: CASSTGQGADNYGYTF.

A remark on this clonotype: A clone one base away is much larger, so this may be a read error. The rearrangement uses TRBV20-1 and TRBJ2-5; the D gene is possibly TRBD2 (5 bases). Germline V gene lookup returns CDR1 DFQATT and CDR2 SNEGSKA (reference sequence). This CDR3 region has 13 residues. CDR3 in amino acids: CIARKLEHETQYF. The CDR3 region has the DNA TGCATTGCTAGAAAACTAGAGCACGAGACCCAGTACTTC.

This clonotype appeared many times. The J gene is TRBJ2-3, the V gene TRBV28; D gene ambiguous. The CDR3 contains 13 residues. The germline V gene has CDR1 MDHEN and CDR2 SYDVKM. The ends were cut back, 5 bases at V and 10 bases at J, with 16 bases in the middle. DNA for the CDR3: TGTGCCAGCAGTCTAGAGAGAGGTAGGGCGCAGTATTTT. This codes for CASSLERGRAQYF.

Concerning this clonotype itself: No conserved phenylalanine or tryptophan is present at the end of the CDR3, so a read error is the likely explanation. V is TRBV4-1 and J is TRBJ1-1; D unclear. This CDR3 is 14 amino acids long. Germline V CDR1 and CDR2: MGHRA, YSYEKL. DNA of the CDR3: TGCGCCAGCGGCCAAGATCATCTTGGAAATGAAGCTTTCTCT. It yields the protein CASGQDHLGNEAFS.

Comment on this clonotype: An end of the junction does not agree with germline; a read error may underlie this. The chain links TRBV10-3 to TRBJ2-1; 9 bases agree with TRBD2. Germline V CDR1 and CDR2: ENHRY, SYGVKD. This CDR3 region has 16 residues. The CDR3 spells CAIAPLAGTVPNEQFF. DNA for the CDR3: TGTGCCATTGCTCCTCTAGCGGGAACTGTACCCAATGAACAGTTCTTC.

About this clonotype: The junction departs from the called germline gene at one end, perhaps through a read error. The V gene is TRBV5-6, the J gene TRBJ1-1; 7 nucleotides align to TRBD1. The CDR3 covers 16 residues. Germline V gene lookup returns CDR1 SGHDT and CDR2 YYEEEE. This chain's CDR3 is CARNLASGTANNEAFF. The DNA of the CDR3 is TGTGCCAGGAACTTGGCCTCCGGGACAGCGAACAATGAAGCTTTCTTT.

The chain is built from TRBV6-6 and TRBJ2-7, with 7 bases matching TRBD2. The trim removed 0 bases at V and 2 bases at J, leaving 13 bases unmatched. Germline V gene lookup returns CDR1 MNHNY and CDR2 SVGAGI (reference sequence). The CDR3 runs to 18 residues. CDR3 sequence (DNA): TGTGCCAGCAGTTACTCGGGGCTCGCTAGCGGCAAACCCTACGAGCAGTACTTC. Its protein product is CASSYSGLASGKPYEQYF.

The chain combines TRBV6-5 with TRBJ2-4; perhaps TRBD1 as D (6 bases). The V end was cut by 9 bases, the J end by 1 base, with 13 bases between. This CDR3 is built from 14 residues. CDR1 MNHEY and CDR2 SVGAGI come from the germline V gene. The CDR3 sequence is CARSLTGAKNIQYF. For the CDR3, the DNA is TGTGCCAGGAGTCTCACAGGGGCCAAAAACATTCAGTACTTC.

With regard to this clonotype: A much larger clone sits a single nucleotide away, making a read error possible. CDR3 loop: CSARDRILTDTQYF. The CDR3 DNA sequence: TGCAGTGCCCGGGACAGGATACTCACAGATACGCAGTATTTT. The rearrangement joins TRBV20-1 to TRBJ2-3; 8 bases align to TRBD1. Germline V gene data show CDR1 as DFQATT and CDR2 as SNEGSKA (reference sequence). The J segment lost 2 bases and the V segment lost 6 bases, leaving 7 bases of the junction unmatched. This CDR3 contains 14 residues.

The J gene is TRBJ2-7, the V gene TRBV10-1; tentatively, D is TRBD1 or TRBD2 (6 bases each). The CDR3 covers 14 residues. CDR1 WNHNN and CDR2 SYGVQD come from the germline V gene (reference sequence). Here the CDR3 reads CVTSEGGSPNEQYV. In DNA, the CDR3 is TGCGTCACCAGTGAAGGGGGGAGCCCTAACGAGCAGTACGTC.

Comments on this clonotype: The CDR3 end shows no conserved phenylalanine or tryptophan, and so a read error is likely. The chain joins TRBV7-9 to TRBJ2-6; 8 bases agree with TRBD2. Germline-derived CDR1 and CDR2 are SEHNR and FQNEAQ (reference sequence). V lost 6 bases to trimming and J lost 4 bases; unmatched junction nucleotides: 5. The CDR3 loop spans 15 amino acids. CDR3 loop: CASRLSGGGANVLTI. The CDR3 coding sequence is TGTGCCAGCAGACTTTCGGGGGGGGGGGCCAACGTCCTGACTATC.

For this clonotype: This CDR3 is missing its conserved last phenylalanine or tryptophan, likely due to a read error. The limits of the CDR3 on the DNA are not certain, so only TCRdb's listed CDR3 is given. The genes are TRBV12-3 or TRBV12-4 and TRBJ2-5; TRBD2 is taken as the D call from the table, unchecked against the DNA. The CDR3 is made up of 15 amino acids, end residues included. The CDR3 spells CACSPYSGGQETQCV.

A remark on this clonotype: This may be a read error: a much more frequent sequence differs by one nucleotide. This sequence joins TRBV6-4 and TRBJ2-3, with TRBD2 matching over 12 bases. The CDR3 is 15 amino acids. Germline values: CDR1 MRHNA, CDR2 SNTAGT. In nucleotides, the CDR3 is TGTGCCAGCAGCCGACTAGCGGGAGATTTGGATACGCGGTATTTT. Its translation is CASSRLAGDLDTRYF.

A remark on this clonotype: One end of the junction does not line up with germline, which may come from a read error. The chain has TRBV11-2 and TRBJ2-1; 11 nucleotides match TRBD2. Germline values: CDR1 SGHAT, CDR2 FQNNGV. This CDR3 contains 16 residues. In nucleotides, the CDR3 is TGTGTCAGCAGCATATCTTTACTAGCGGGAGATAATGAGCAGTTCTTC. Translation: CVSSISLLAGDNEQFF.

By share, this clonotype ranks as medium-sized. J is TRBJ2-2 and V is TRBV6-1, with a tentative D call TRBD1 (5 bases). Trimming left V 8 bases short and J 0 bases short, with 10 bases between. Germline V gene lookup returns CDR1 MNHNS and CDR2 SASEGT. The CDR3 covers 14 residues. The CDR3 bases are TGTGCCAGCTGGGGCCCCGCGAACACCGGGGAGCTGTTTTTT. This encodes CASWGPANTGELFF.

The count of this clonotype is one. Without the conserved terminal phenylalanine or tryptophan, this CDR3 likely stems from a read error. The chain employs TRBV29-1 and TRBJ2-7; weak D call: TRBD1 (6 bases). This CDR3 has 12 residues. Germline V gives CDR1 SQVTM, CDR2 ANQGSEA. The CDR3 region is CSARDTSYEQYS. The DNA of the CDR3 is TGTAGCGCCCGGGACACCTCCTACGAGCAGTACTCG.

This clonotype was found once. A much larger clone is a single base away; this may be a read error. The conserved final phenylalanine or tryptophan is absent from the CDR3, which likely points to a read error. This chain connects TRBV7-9 to TRBJ1-1; D not resolved. V lost 1 base to trimming and J lost 6 bases, with 9 bases between them. This CDR3 has 13 amino acids. The germline gives CDR1 SEHNR, CDR2 FQNEAQ (reference sequence). The CDR3 DNA reads as TGTGCCAGCAGCTTAGGGGATTCCCCTGAAGCTTTCATT. Translated: CASSLGDSPEAFI.